The 12 T cell receptor beta chains in this list originate from one sample, sequenced in a study of CD8 T cells in ankylosing spondylitis. TCRdb re-derived calls from the 5' RACE reads in MiXCR, one entry per CDR3 protein. The profile shows around 25,000 distinct CDR3 sequences, around 2.5% of them singletons. The sample consisted of blood, either unsorted or a sorted T cell fraction (not recorded which). The receptors derive from a female donor with ankylosing spondylitis or in good health (not recorded which).

This clonotype came up many times. V usage is TRBV29-1 and J usage is TRBJ2-6; D perhaps matches TRBD1 (5 bases). The CDR3 consists of 13 residues. Germline lookup yields CDR1 SQVTM and CDR2 ANQGSEA. V shed 7 bases and J shed 4 bases, with 11 bases lying between them. CDR3: CSDGRAGANVLTF. Here the CDR3 DNA reads TGCAGCGACGGCAGGGCCGGGGCCAACGTCCTGACTTTC.

This clonotype was counted ten times or more. This sequence joins TRBV9 and TRBJ2-3, with D possibly being TRBD1 or TRBD2 (5 bases each). In germline, CDR1 is SGDLS, CDR2 YYNGEE. V lost 4 bases and J lost 0, with 15 bases in between. The CDR3 contains 16 residues. The CDR3 protein is CASSLAGTMSTDTQYF. The CDR3 DNA sequence: TGTGCCAGCAGCCTAGCCGGGACCATGAGCACAGATACGCAGTATTTT.

This clonotype was seen ten or more times. The chain employs TRBV9 and TRBJ2-7, with TRBD2 identical over 7 bases. The V segment lost 4 bases and the J segment 5 bases; nucleotides outside the gene matches: 9. CDR3 size: 14 residues. Germline CDR1 is SGDLS and CDR2 is YYNGEE. The DNA of the CDR3 is TGTGCCAGCAGCCCCGGACTAGTTTGGGACGAGCAGTACTTC. It specifies CASSPGLVWDEQYF.

This clonotype appeared many times. The genes are TRBV9 and TRBJ2-7; TRBD1 matches at 8 bases. J gave up 6 bases and V 3 bases, and 17 bases lay outside the gene matches. The CDR3 is made up of 17 amino acids. The germline V gene encodes CDR1 SGDLS and CDR2 YYNGEE. The CDR3 nucleotides are TGTGCCAGCAGCGCCCAGATATCTGCAGGGGGCGCGGTCGAGCAGTACTTC. Protein: CASSAQISAGGAVEQYF.

This clonotype has at least ten counts. The rearrangement uses TRBV9 and TRBJ1-1; D unresolved. Germline V gene lookup returns CDR1 SGDLS and CDR2 YYNGEE. Trimming stripped 4 bases from V and 2 bases from J, with 12 bases between. This CDR3 is built from 14 residues. The CDR3 DNA reads TGTGCCAGCAGCCCCCGGACGGTCAACACTGAAGCTTTCTTT. It is translated as CASSPRTVNTEAFF.

This clonotype has a count of ten or more. The chain uses TRBV9 and TRBJ2-1, with TRBD2 matching 14 bases. Germline V gene lookup returns CDR1 SGDLS and CDR2 YYNGEE. Trimming took 3 bases from V and 6 from J; bases not matched to a gene: 11. The CDR3 sequence is 18 residues long. CDR3 sequence reads: CASSDNPGLAGVFNEQFF. CDR3 DNA sequence: TGTGCCAGCAGCGATAACCCGGGACTAGCGGGAGTCTTCAATGAGCAGTTCTTC.

This clonotype was picked up many times. This rearrangement joins TRBV9 to TRBJ2-7, with D perhaps matching TRBD2 (6 bases). Germline lookup yields CDR1 SGDLS and CDR2 YYNGEE. V lost 0 bases, J lost 3 bases, and 13 bases lay in between. CDR3 length: 15 residues. CDR3 region: CASSVDGGLIYEQYF. The CDR3 DNA reads as TGTGCCAGCAGCGTAGATGGGGGACTGATCTACGAGCAGTACTTC.

This clonotype was found many times. The CDR3 is CASSVGGANVLTF. The CDR3 region has the DNA TGTGCCAGCAGCGTAGGGGGGGCCAACGTCCTGACTTTC. This chain connects TRBV9 to TRBJ2-6; D is unresolved. The CDR3 is made up of 13 amino acids. CDR1 is SGDLS, CDR2 YYNGEE, per germline. The V gene lost 0 bases and the J gene lost 4 bases, with 2 bases spanning the gap.

This clonotype was counted ten times or more. The rearrangement joins TRBV9 to TRBJ1-1; the D is unclear. The CDR3 has 13 residues. Germline V gene lookup returns CDR1 SGDLS and CDR2 YYNGEE. V dropped 2 bases and J dropped 0 bases, with 5 bases sitting between them. CDR3 coding DNA: TGTGCCAGCAGCGTGGCTTTGAACACTGAAGCTTTCTTT. It translates to CASSVALNTEAFF.

This rearrangement joins TRBV9 to TRBJ1-1; possible D gene TRBD1, 5 bases. This CDR3 spans 14 amino acids. CDR1 is SGDLS and CDR2 is YYNGEE in the germline V gene. Trimming shortened V by 5 bases and J by 3 bases, and 14 bases separated the two germline ends. CDR3 sequence reads: CASSYTGWDTEAFF. In nucleotides, the CDR3 is TGTGCCAGCAGTTATACAGGATGGGACACTGAAGCTTTCTTT.

There are many counts of this clonotype. The CDR3 is CASGSVAKNIQYF. The CDR3 nucleotides read TGTGCCAGCGGGTCGGTAGCCAAAAACATTCAGTACTTC. The chain joins TRBV9 to TRBJ2-4, with D unresolved. In germline, CDR1 is SGDLS, CDR2 YYNGEE. The V end lost 7 bases, the J end lost 0 bases, and 8 bases lay between the germline ends. CDR3 size: 13 residues.

This clonotype appeared many times. V is TRBV7-3 and J is TRBJ1-1; TRBD1 is a possible D gene (5 bases). This CDR3 region has 15 residues. The ends were cut back, 1 base at V and 4 bases at J, with 13 bases in the middle. Germline V CDR1 and CDR2: SGHTA, FQGTGA. CDR3: CASSLRVRVGTEAFF. The CDR3 nucleotides are TGTGCCAGCAGCTTAAGGGTCAGGGTGGGCACTGAAGCTTTCTTT.